This is a list of T cell receptor beta chains from one sample in a study of control samples from healthy donors and cancer patients. Only in-frame clones appear in the TCRdb table, and some are missing; sequencing was by immunoSEQ multiplex PCR. The data show about 120,000 clones, with 85% to 90% seen just once and about 1.1% held by the top ten. The specimen sequenced was PBMCs. These receptors all come from a woman aged 50 to 65 with colorectal cancer. Each CDR3 is given with its conserved first and last residue. The D gene is left open where the match is weak. Not every row has a clone size; where given, it reads once, few, many or a size class.

NA,TRBV6-4,TRBJ1-2,NA,CASSYEQGRGYTF,TGTGCCAGCAGCTACGAACAGGGTCGCGGCTACACCTTC
NA,TRBV7-8,TRBJ2-3,TRBD1,CASSRDSRTTDTQYF,TGTGCCAGCAGCCGGGACAGCAGAACCACAGATACGCAGTATTTT
NA,TRBV7-9,TRBJ2-1,TRBD2,CASSPRLAGASNEQFF,TGTGCCAGCAGCCCACGACTAGCGGGGGCATCCAATGAGCAGTTCTTC
NA,TRBV5-4,TRBJ2-7,NA,CASSIGPAYEQYF,TGTGCCAGCAGCATCGGACCCGCCTACGAGCAGTACTTC
NA,TRBV5-5,TRBJ1-2,NA,CASSLKIAGNAGGYTF,TGTGCCAGCAGCTTGAAAATAGCGGGGAATGCCGGCGGCTACACCTTC
NA,TRBV11-3,TRBJ2-1,TRBD2,CASSSDLSSGYNEQFF,TGTGCCAGCAGCTCCGATCTATCTAGCGGGTACAATGAGCAGTTCTTC
NA,TRBV5-6,TRBJ1-1,NA,CASSLLRALGNTEAFF,TGTGCCAGCAGCTTGCTCCGGGCCCTGGGGAACACTGAAGCTTTCTTT
NA,TRBV20-1,TRBJ1-1,NA,CSACRQLEAFF,TGCAGTGCTTGTAGACAGCTTGAAGCTTTCTTT
NA,TRBV11-1,TRBJ2-7,TRBD1,CASSLEARGLYEQYF,TGTGCCAGCAGCTTAGAGGCCAGGGGGCTCTACGAGCAGTACTTC
once,TRBV27,TRBJ2-5,NA,CASSPTGRRPETQYF,TGTGCCAGCAGCCCCACCGGGCGGCGACCGGAGACCCAGTACTTC
NA,TRBV2,TRBJ1-1,NA,CASGGVWNTEAFF,TGTGCCAGCGGAGGGGTATGGAACACTGAAGCTTTCTTT
NA,TRBV24-1,TRBJ2-5,TRBD1,CATSETGEETQYF,TGTGCCACCAGTGAAACAGGGGAAGAGACCCAGTACTTC
NA,TRBV3-1/TRBV3-2,TRBJ2-3,NA,CASSQDTGIYTDTQYF,TGTGCCAGCAGCCAAGATACGGGGATATACACGGATACGCAGTATTTT
NA,TRBV4-1,TRBJ1-2,NA,CASSQGEGRKGNYGYTF,TGCGCCAGCAGCCAAGGCGAGGGTCGGAAAGGGAACTATGGCTACACCTTC
NA,TRBV5-8,TRBJ2-1,TRBD1,CASSLGQGSYNEQFF,TGTGCCAGCAGCTTGGGACAGGGCTCCTACAATGAGCAGTTCTTC
NA,TRBV27,TRBJ2-7,NA,CASSFGEGPTYEQYF,TGTGCCAGCAGTTTCGGAGAGGGGCCAACCTACGAGCAGTACTTC
NA,TRBV30,TRBJ1-1,NA,CAWSGPSKGDGRNTEAFF,TGTGCCTGGAGCGGACCTTCTAAAGGGGACGGGCGGAACACTGAAGCTTTCTTT
once,TRBV2,TRBJ2-2,TRBD1,CASSGGQAFNTGELFF,TGTGCCAGCAGTGGAGGACAGGCCTTTAACACCGGGGAGCTGTTTTTT
NA,TRBV30,TRBJ1-1,NA,CAWTASMNTEAFF,TGTGCCTGGACCGCATCCATGAACACTGAAGCTTTCTTT
NA,TRBV6-5,TRBJ2-1,NA,CAASGHTYNEQFF,TGTGCCGCCTCAGGGCATACCTACAATGAGCAGTTCTTC
few,TRBV24-1,TRBJ2-3,NA,CATSARTTSTQYF,TGTGCCACCAGTGCTAGAACTACTTCTACGCAGTATTTT
NA,TRBV6-5,TRBJ1-5,TRBD1,CASTKSQGALPQHF,TGTGCCAGCACCAAATCTCAGGGGGCGCTTCCCCAGCATTTT
once,TRBV3-1/TRBV3-2,TRBJ2-7,NA,CASIPSGRQFEQYF,TGTGCCAGCATCCCGAGTGGTAGGCAGTTTGAGCAGTACTTC
NA,TRBV12-3/TRBV12-4,TRBJ1-3,NA,CASSLTVDTIYF,TGTGCCAGCAGTCTGACAGTGGACACCATATATTTT
NA,TRBV3-1/TRBV3-2,TRBJ1-1,NA,CASSRGDVEGEAFF,TGTGCCAGCAGCCGGGGGGACGTAGAAGGTGAAGCTTTCTTT
NA,TRBV5-1,TRBJ2-1,TRBD1,CASSPWGQGSYNEQFF,TGCGCCAGCAGCCCTTGGGGACAGGGTTCCTACAATGAGCAGTTCTTC
NA,TRBV24-1,TRBJ1-2,NA,CATSDWELALYGYTF,TGTGCCACCAGTGATTGGGAGTTGGCTCTCTATGGCTACACCTTC
NA,TRBV27,TRBJ2-1,NA,CASSFGGGNEQFF,TGTGCCAGCAGTTTTGGGGGTGGGAATGAGCAGTTCTTC
few,TRBV28,TRBJ2-3,NA,CASSYTDTQYF,TGTGCCAGCAGCTACACAGATACGCAGTATTTT
NA,TRBV28,TRBJ1-1,NA,CASSLENTEAFF,TGTGCCAGCAGTTTGGAGAACACTGAAGCTTTCTTT
NA,TRBV7-3,TRBJ2-2,NA,CASSTRQTGELFF,TGTGCCAGCAGCACGAGACAGACCGGGGAGCTGTTTTTT
NA,TRBV5-1,TRBJ2-7,NA,CASSLQGTPSEQYF,TGCGCCAGCAGCTTGCAGGGGACGCCCTCCGAGCAGTACTTC
NA,TRBV7-9,TRBJ1-4,NA,CASSLLWGGQGDEKLFF,TGTGCCAGCAGCTTATTGTGGGGCGGGCAGGGCGATGAAAAACTGTTTTTT
NA,TRBV10-3,TRBJ1-1,NA,CAISDGTENTEAFF,TGTGCCATCAGTGACGGGACGGAAAACACTGAAGCTTTCTTT
once,TRBV18,TRBJ2-2,NA,CASSPSVRSTGELFF,TGTGCCAGCTCACCAAGTGTCCGGAGCACCGGGGAGCTGTTTTTT
once,TRBV3-1/TRBV3-2,TRBJ2-3,NA,CASSPRTDTQYF,TGTGCCAGCAGCCCCCGCACAGATACGCAGTATTTT
NA,TRBV27,TRBJ1-5,TRBD1,CASGQGPHQPQHF,TGTGCCAGCGGACAGGGGCCGCATCAGCCCCAGCATTTT
NA,TRBV2,TRBJ1-5,NA,CASRLWDVGGNQPQHF,TGTGCCAGCAGGCTTTGGGACGTGGGCGGCAATCAGCCCCAGCATTTT
NA,TRBV19,TRBJ1-1,NA,CASTPPLYKTRVVNTEAFF,TGTGCCAGTACCCCACCACTTTACAAGACCCGGGTGGTGAACACTGAAGCTTTCTTT
NA,TRBV30,TRBJ2-1,TRBD2,CAWSGTSGGNEQFF,TGTGCCTGGAGTGGGACTAGCGGGGGCAATGAGCAGTTCTTC
NA,TRBV5-6,TRBJ1-6,NA,CASSFFARGYSSPLHF,TGTGCCAGCAGCTTTTTCGCGAGGGGGTATTCTTCACCCCTCCACTTT
NA,TRBV27,TRBJ1-4,TRBD1,CASSPGGAGEKLFF,TGTGCCAGCAGCCCAGGGGGCGCAGGTGAAAAACTGTTTTTT
NA,TRBV28,TRBJ2-4,TRBD2,CASSSPTSGRYRAKNIQYF,TGTGCCAGCAGTTCGCCGACTAGCGGGAGGTACCGGGCCAAAAACATTCAGTACTTC
NA,TRBV11-2,TRBJ2-7,TRBD2,CASSLDRSSGQYEQYF,TGTGCCAGCAGCTTAGATCGGTCTAGCGGCCAATACGAGCAGTACTTC
NA,TRBV4-2,TRBJ2-3,NA,CASSQDPGAVGTQYF,TGTGCCAGCAGCCAAGATCCCGGAGCTGTGGGTACGCAGTATTTT
NA,TRBV6-6,TRBJ1-5,NA,CASHAGVYSNQPQHF,TGTGCCAGCCATGCCGGGGTTTATAGCAATCAGCCCCAGCATTTT
once,TRBV5-1,TRBJ2-2,TRBD1,CASSFQGDTGELFF,TGCGCCAGCAGCTTTCAGGGGGACACCGGGGAGCTGTTTTTT
NA,TRBV11-2,TRBJ2-1,NA,CASRQTANEQFF,TGTGCCAGCAGGCAAACGGCCAATGAGCAGTTCTTC
NA,TRBV6-5,TRBJ2-5,TRBD1,CASSYGTGAGKTQYF,TGTGCCAGCAGTTACGGGACAGGGGCAGGGAAGACCCAGTACTTC
NA,TRBV6-5,TRBJ1-1,TRBD1,CASRLPGQGGTEAFF,TGTGCCAGCAGGCTCCCGGGGCAGGGGGGTACTGAAGCTTTCTTT
NA,TRBV29-1,TRBJ2-5,TRBD1,CSGGDRGWGTQYF,TGCAGCGGTGGGGACAGGGGCTGGGGGACCCAGTACTTC
NA,TRBV6-5,TRBJ1-1,NA,CASSKEMNTEAFF,TGTGCCAGCAGTAAGGAGATGAACACTGAAGCTTTCTTT
NA,TRBV19,TRBJ2-5,TRBD1,CASSTSWTGGGETQYF,TGTGCCAGTAGTACCTCCTGGACAGGGGGGGGAGAGACCCAGTACTTC